The T cell receptor beta chain under discussion was sequenced for a study of technical replicates of blood from a few donors. Trimming took 4 bases from V and 15 from J; bases not matched to a gene: 16. The CDR3 runs to 15 residues. The germline CDR1 and CDR2 sequences are SGHTS and YDEGEE. TCRdb keeps only in-frame clones here, not all; method: immunoSEQ multiplex PCR. Among about 73,000 clones listed, 90% were seen once. The gene calls are TRBV5-8 and TRBJ1-4, with 9 nucleotides matching TRBD1. The TCR was taken from a human donor in good health. Some clones in this sample may be carry-over from other donors' samples. What was sequenced was PBMCs. The CDR3 sequence: CASSRGTGPERRMFF. The DNA for the CDR3 is TGTGCCAGCAGCCGTGGGACAGGGCCCGAACGGAGGATGTTTTTT.